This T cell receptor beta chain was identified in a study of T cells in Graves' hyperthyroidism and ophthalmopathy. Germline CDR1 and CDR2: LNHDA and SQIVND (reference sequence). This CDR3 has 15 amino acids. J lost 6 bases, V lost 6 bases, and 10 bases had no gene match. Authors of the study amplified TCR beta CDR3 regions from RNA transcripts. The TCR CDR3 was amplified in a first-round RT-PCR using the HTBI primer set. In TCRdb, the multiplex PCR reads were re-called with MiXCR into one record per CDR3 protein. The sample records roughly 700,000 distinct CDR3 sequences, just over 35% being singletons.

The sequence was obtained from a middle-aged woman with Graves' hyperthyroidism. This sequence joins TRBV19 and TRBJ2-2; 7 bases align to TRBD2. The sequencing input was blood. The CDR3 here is CASRTGTTIAGELFF. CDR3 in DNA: TGTGCCAGTAGAACCGGGACTACAATCGCCGGGGAGCTGTTTTTT.